This T cell receptor delta chain was captured by sequencing in a study of gamma-delta chains in newborns, infants, children. Study background: Polyclonal expansion of innate γδ T cells after birth follows microbial exposure.

Germline V lookup: CDR1 GEAIGNYY, CDR2 EKD. V lost 3 bases, J lost 0 bases, and 10 bases stayed unmatched. CDR3 length: 19 residues. About this clone: TCRdb attributes to this sequence the protein of a much larger clone, which differs from the DNA translation at residue 8; a read error is likely, and the protein displayed is translated from the DNA.

TCRdb applied CATT to the reads for clone calling. In the table there are approximately 5,400 delta-chain clones, about 0.42% of which are singletons. The gene calls are TRDV2 and TRDJ3, with 7 bases fitting TRDD3. The sequenced material came from blood. This sequence originates from a child who was a newborn, infant or young child, either healthy, febrile or measles-vaccinated (not recorded which). The DNA for the CDR3 is TGTGCCTGTGACCCTCTGGGGGCTATGCTCTCCTGGGACACCCGACAGATGTTTTTC. Its protein product is CACDPLGAMLSWDTRQMFF.